What follows are 17 T cell receptor beta chains derived from one specimen sequenced in a study of monozygotic twins with cystic fibrosis. Clones were sequenced by immunoSEQ multiplex PCR, and TCRdb holds only the in-frame ones, with some missing. The table has about 7,500 clones, 90% to 95% seen once. Material for sequencing was blood. The receptors here all came from a boy aged 2 to 10 with cystic fibrosis.

CDR3 in DNA: TGTGCCAGCAGCTTAGGAGACGCAACTAATGAAAAACTGTTTTTT. As protein: CASSLGDATNEKLFF. This chain connects TRBV7-2 to TRBJ1-4; D is ambiguous. Trimming left V 1 base short and J 0 bases short, with 6 bases between. This CDR3 comprises 15 residues. CDR1 is SGHTA, CDR2 FQGNSA, per germline.

The V call is TRBV25-1, the J call TRBJ2-3; D unclear. The CDR3 length is 13 residues. Germline CDR1 is MGHDK and CDR2 is SYGVNS. The ends were cut back, 0 bases at V and 0 bases at J, with 1 base in the middle. The CDR3 sequence: CASSEYSTDTQYF. In DNA form, the CDR3 reads TGTGCCAGCAGTGAATACAGCACAGATACGCAGTATTTT.

This clone was seen once. The V and J genes are TRBV7-9 and TRBJ1-4, with D unresolved. Trimming took 1 base from V and 5 from J, leaving 11 bases between them. Germline V gene lookup returns CDR1 SEHNR and CDR2 FQNEAQ (reference sequence). The CDR3 length is 15 residues. The CDR3 DNA reads TGTGCCAGCAGCTTAGAGGACGGGGTAAATGAAAAACTGTTTTTT. Amino acid sequence: CASSLEDGVNEKLFF.

The rearrangement joins TRBV4-2 to TRBJ2-3; possibly TRBD2 for D (6 bases). With 5 bases removed from V and 3 bases from J, the gap between germline ends came to 18 bases. The CDR3 has 16 amino acids. CDR1 is LGHNA, CDR2 YNFKEQ, per germline. CDR3 region: CASSNLLATRTDTQYF. The CDR3 nucleotides read TGTGCCAGCAGCAACCTCCTAGCGACTAGAACAGATACGCAGTATTTT.

The chain has TRBV9 and TRBJ2-1; D remains ambiguous. The germline V gene has CDR1 SGDLS and CDR2 YYNGEE. There are 12 residues in the CDR3. Trimming removed 0 bases from V and 6 bases from J, with 4 bases in between. CDR3 in amino acids: CASSVDGNEQFF. The CDR3 nucleotides read TGTGCCAGCAGCGTAGATGGCAATGAGCAGTTCTTC.

This clone appeared a single time. V and J are TRBV5-4 and TRBJ1-1; tentatively, D is TRBD1 (6 bases). Trimming removed 5 bases at V and 5 bases at J, with 16 bases between. The CDR3 spans 14 residues. Looked up from germline, CDR1 is SGHNT and CDR2 is YYREEE (reference sequence). The CDR3 sequence: CASRASGQTTEAFF. In DNA, the CDR3 is TGTGCCAGCAGGGCTAGCGGACAGACGACTGAAGCTTTCTTT.

The V gene is TRBV5-1, the J gene TRBJ2-7, with TRBD1 matching 11 bases. V lost 4 bases to trimming and J lost 3 bases; unmatched junction nucleotides: 3. Germline V gives CDR1 SGHRS, CDR2 YFSETQ. CDR3 length: 14 residues. CDR3 amino acids: CASSTGTGGYEQYF. DNA for the CDR3: TGCGCCAGCAGCACCGGGACAGGGGGCTACGAGCAGTACTTC.

This chain uses TRBV9 with TRBJ1-5; no firm D call. V was trimmed by 5 bases and J by 0 bases, leaving 9 bases between them. The CDR3 totals 14 residues. Germline-derived CDR1 and CDR2 are SGDLS and YYNGEE. The CDR3 loop reads CASSGKDSNQPQHF. CDR3 sequence (DNA): TGTGCCAGCAGTGGGAAGGATAGCAATCAGCCCCAGCATTTT.

The gene calls are TRBV18 and TRBJ2-7; D call uncertain. The V end was cut by 2 bases, the J end by 3 bases, with 11 bases between. The CDR3 has 14 amino acids. Germline V gene data show CDR1 as KGHSH and CDR2 as LQKENI. The CDR3 loop is CASSPEGSVYEQYF. CDR3 nucleotides: TGTGCCAGCTCACCAGAAGGGTCGGTCTACGAGCAGTACTTC.

This clone appeared once. The chain recombines TRBV6-1 with TRBJ2-2; TRBD1 agrees at 8 bases. Germline V gene lookup returns CDR1 MNHNS and CDR2 SASEGT. CDR3 size: 14 residues. V lost 5 bases to trimming and J lost 7 bases; unmatched junction nucleotides: 6. CDR3 in amino acids: CASSRQGIGGELFF. DNA of the CDR3: TGTGCCAGCAGTAGACAGGGGATCGGCGGGGAGCTGTTTTTT.

V gene TRBV4-1 combines with J gene TRBJ1-3; the D is unclear. CDR3 length: 14 amino acids. The V gene's germline CDR1 is MGHRA and CDR2 YSYEKL. V was trimmed by 3 bases and J by 3 bases, leaving 9 bases between them. Here the CDR3 reads CASSQGSFGNTIYF. CDR3 bases: TGCGCCAGCAGCCAGGGTTCCTTTGGAAACACCATATATTTT.

The chain joins TRBV4-2 to TRBJ2-5, with 8 bases matching TRBD2. Germline CDR1 and CDR2: LGHNA and YNFKEQ. This CDR3 is built from 15 residues. The J segment lost 1 base and the V segment lost 0 bases, leaving 1 base of the junction unmatched. The CDR3 sequence is CASSQDRGGQETQYF. CDR3 coding DNA: TGTGCCAGCAGCCAAGATCGGGGGGGCCAAGAGACCCAGTACTTC.

The V gene is TRBV5-5, the J gene TRBJ2-7; 7 positions match TRBD1. Unmatched junction bases numbered 4, after V lost 1 base and J lost 3 bases. Germline V CDR1 and CDR2: SGHKS, YYEKEE (reference sequence). CDR3 size: 14 residues. The CDR3 nucleotides read TGTGCCAGCAGCTTGAATGACAGGGTCTACGAGCAGTACTTC. It specifies CASSLNDRVYEQYF.

The rearrangement links TRBV4-1 to TRBJ1-1; TRBD1 agrees at 9 bases. V gave up 5 bases and J gave up 5 bases; unmatched junction bases: 12. The CDR3 has 16 amino acids. CDR1 MGHRA and CDR2 YSYEKL come from the germline V gene. In DNA, the CDR3 is TGCGCCAGCAGCGAAGGGGGTGGGACAGGGTGGACTGAAGCTTTCTTT. Its translation: CASSEGGGTGWTEAFF.

V usage is TRBV9 and J usage is TRBJ2-5; TRBD2 matches 11 bases. V gave up 3 bases and J gave up 1 base; unmatched junction bases: 2. The CDR3 runs to 15 residues. Germline CDR1 reads SGDLS; CDR2 reads YYNGEE. The CDR3 loop is CASSELAGAQETQYF. The DNA for the CDR3 is TGTGCCAGCAGCGAACTAGCGGGGGCCCAAGAGACCCAGTACTTC. Full variable domain (rest looked up from reference TRBV9 and TRBJ2-5): DSGVTQTPKHLITATGQRVTLRCSPRSGDLSVYWYQQSLDQGLQFLIQYYNGEERAKGNILERFSAQQFPDLHSELNLSSLELGDSALYFCASSELAGAQETQYFGPGTRLLVL.

The rearrangement links TRBV6-1 to TRBJ2-4, with 7 positions matching TRBD1. V lost 2 bases and J lost 11; bases outside the gene matches: 12. Germline CDR1 is MNHNS and CDR2 is SASEGT. This CDR3 comprises 15 residues. CDR3 protein: CASSELPGQREVQYF. DNA for the CDR3: TGTGCCAGCAGTGAACTACCGGGACAGCGCGAGGTTCAGTACTTC.

The chain couples TRBV2 to TRBJ1-2, with 8 bases identical to TRBD1. The CDR3 totals 15 residues. V lost 6 bases and J lost 4; bases outside the gene matches: 10. Germline V gene data show CDR1 as SNHLY and CDR2 as FYNNEI. The CDR3 coding sequence is TGTGCCAGCAGCGCAACCAGGACAGGGAGCTATGGCTACACCTTC. Translated: CASSATRTGSYGYTF. Full variable domain (rest looked up from reference TRBV2 and TRBJ1-2): EPEVTQTPSHQVTQMGQEVILRCVPISNHLYFYWYRQILGQKVEFLVSFYNNEISEKSEIFDDQFSVERPDGSNFTLKIRSTKLEDSAMYFCASSATRTGSYGYTFGSGTRLTVV.